The 23 T cell receptor beta chains given below trace back to one sample, sequenced in a study of cytotoxic CD8 clonotypes in ibrutinib-treated CLL. The protocol was immunoSEQ multiplex PCR, while the TCRdb copy is restricted to in-frame clones and leaves out a portion. The sample has 200,000 to 250,000 clones; 65% to 80% are singletons. The input for sequencing was PBMCs, taken after 12 months of ibrutinib treatment. The receptors come from a human donor with chronic lymphocytic leukemia.

This chain links TRBV27 with TRBJ1-2, with a possible D match to TRBD1 (5 bases). The CDR3 is 15 residues long. The ends were cut back, 2 bases at V and 0 bases at J, with 10 bases in the middle. Germline CDR1 reads MNHEY; CDR2 reads SMNVEV (reference sequence). The chain's CDR3 is CASSLRLTANYGYTF. The CDR3 nucleotides read TGTGCCAGCAGTTTACGCTTGACAGCTAACTATGGCTACACCTTC.

The chain joins TRBV18 to TRBJ1-2; D is possibly TRBD1 (6 bases). V dropped 2 bases and J dropped 7 bases, with 17 bases sitting between them. This CDR3 region has 15 residues. Germline V gene data show CDR1 as KGHSH and CDR2 as LQKENI. The CDR3 loop is CASSPSRGAEIGYTF. The DNA of the CDR3 is TGTGCCAGCTCACCATCTCGGGGGGCTGAGATTGGCTACACCTTC.

The chain carries TRBV28 and TRBJ2-2; D may be TRBD2 (5 bases). V gave up 2 bases and J gave up 6 bases, with 16 bases separating them. The CDR3 runs to 16 residues. Germline V CDR1 and CDR2: MDHEN, SYDVKM. The CDR3 DNA is TGTGCCAGCAGTTTACCTTGGGAGAGGGTCGCCGGGGAGCTGTTTTTT. It codes for CASSLPWERVAGELFF.

This clone was observed a few times. The CDR3 loop reads CATSGLNGYTF. The CDR3, as DNA: TGTGCCACCTCGGGGCTTAATGGCTACACCTTC. The chain links TRBV19 to TRBJ1-2; maybe TRBD1 (5 bases). Germline lookup yields CDR1 LNHDA and CDR2 SQIVND (reference sequence). V gave up 10 bases and J gave up 6 bases, with 12 bases separating them. The CDR3 is 11 amino acids.

V gene TRBV19 combines with J gene TRBJ2-3, with D perhaps TRBD2 (6 bases). The CDR3 consists of 16 residues. The V gene lost 8 bases and the J gene lost 8 bases, with 26 bases spanning the gap. Germline loops: CDR1 LNHDA, CDR2 SQIVND (reference sequence). The chain's CDR3 is CASCRRGGPTGGTQYF. The CDR3 nucleotides read TGTGCCAGTTGCAGGAGGGGTGGCCCCACAGGAGGTACGCAGTATTTT.

The V and J genes are TRBV7-9 and TRBJ1-2; the match to TRBD1 covers 10 bases. With 5 bases clipped from V and 5 bases from J, the junction kept 8 bases outside the gene matches. The germline V gene has CDR1 SEHNR and CDR2 FQNEAQ (reference sequence). The CDR3 loop spans 15 amino acids. The CDR3 loop is CASSRDRGEGYGYTF. The CDR3, as DNA: TGTGCCAGCAGCCGGGACAGGGGAGAGGGGTATGGCTACACCTTC. Filled out from reference TRBV7-9 and TRBJ1-2, the complete variable domain reads DTGVSQNPRHKITKRGQNVTFRCDPISEHNRLYWYRQTLGQGPEFLTYFQNEAQLEKSRLLSDRFSAERPKGSFSTLEIQRTEQGDSAMYLCASSRDRGEGYGYTFGSGTRLTVV.

The rearrangement joins TRBV7-8 to TRBJ2-7; D might be TRBD1 (6 bases). The CDR3 has 13 residues. Trimming took off 2 bases at V and 2 bases at J, with 7 bases between the two ends. Germline V gene data show CDR1 as SGHVS and CDR2 as FQNEAQ. The CDR3 nucleotides read TGTGCCAGCAGCTTATCAGGGGCCTACGAGCAGTACTTC. As protein: CASSLSGAYEQYF. Filled out from reference TRBV7-8 and TRBJ2-7, the complete variable domain reads GAGVSQSPRYKVAKRGQDVALRCDPISGHVSLFWYQQALGQGPEFLTYFQNEAQLDKSGLPSDRFFAERPEGSVSTLKIQRTQQEDSAVYLCASSLSGAYEQYFGPGTRLTVT.

V gene TRBV7-3 combines with J gene TRBJ2-7, with D uncertain. V shed 2 bases and J shed 3 bases, with 5 bases lying between them. This CDR3 is built from 12 residues. Germline V CDR1 and CDR2: SGHTA, FQGTGA. This chain's CDR3 is CASSLVHYEQYF. The CDR3 nucleotides are TGTGCCAGCAGCTTAGTTCACTACGAGCAGTACTTC. The full variable domain, with the rest looked up from reference TRBV7-3 and TRBJ2-7, is GAGVSQTPSNKVTEKGKYVELRCDPISGHTALYWYRQSLGQGPEFLIYFQGTGAADDSGLPNDRFFAVRPEGSVSTLKIQRTERGDSAVYLCASSLVHYEQYFGPGTRLTVT.

The chain combines TRBV5-1 with TRBJ1-6; perhaps TRBD1 as D (6 bases). The CDR3 loop spans 14 amino acids. The germline gives CDR1 SGHRS, CDR2 YFSETQ. With 4 bases removed from V and 9 bases from J, the gap between germline ends came to 14 bases. The CDR3 DNA sequence: TGCGCCAGCAGCGTAGGGGGGGTAAGTTCACCCCTCCACTTT. It translates to CASSVGGVSSPLHF. The complete variable domain, with remaining parts taken from reference TRBV5-1 and TRBJ1-6, reads KAGVTQTPRYLIKTRGQQVTLSCSPISGHRSVSWYQQTPGQGLQFLFEYFSETQRNKGNFPGRFSGRQFSNSRSEMNVSTLELGDSALYLCASSVGGVSSPLHFGNGTRLTVT.

The rearrangement links TRBV11-2 to TRBJ2-7, with D possibly called TRBD1 or TRBD2 (5 bases each). The CDR3 runs to 13 residues. The germline CDR1 and CDR2 sequences are SGHAT and FQNNGV. CDR3 bases: TGTGCGGGCAGGGTAGGGAGCTCCTACGAGCAGTACTTC. Its protein is CAGRVGSSYEQYF. Full variable domain (outside the CDR3, taken from reference TRBV11-2 and TRBJ2-7): EAGVAQSPRYKIIEKRQSVAFWCNPISGHATLYWYQQILGQGPKLLIQFQNNGVVDDSQLPKDRFSAERLKGVDSTLKIQPAKLEDSAVYLCAGRVGSSYEQYFGPGTRLTVT.

The chain uses TRBV9 and TRBJ2-2, with D uncertain. Germline CDR1 and CDR2: SGDLS and YYNGEE. This CDR3 is built from 15 residues. Trimming took 0 bases from V and 4 from J, leaving 10 bases between them. CDR3 DNA: TGTGCCAGCAGCGTAGCGGAAATGGGCACCGGGGAGCTGTTTTTT. This gives the protein CASSVAEMGTGELFF.

This clone turned up a few times. The chain joins TRBV7-2 to TRBJ1-1, with unresolved D. V was cut by 3 bases and J by 1 base, with 12 bases left in between. The CDR3 is 15 amino acids. Germline V gene data show CDR1 as SGHTA and CDR2 as FQGNSA. The CDR3 coding sequence is TGTGCCAGCAGCTTGGCAGGTGGGAGGAACACTGAAGCTTTCTTT. Amino acids: CASSLAGGRNTEAFF. Variable domain in full (rest from reference TRBV7-2 and TRBJ1-1): GAGVSQSPSNKVTEKGKDVELRCDPISGHTALYWYRQSLGQGLEFLIYFQGNSAPDKSGLPSDRFSAERTGGSVSTLTIQRTQQEDSAVYLCASSLAGGRNTEAFFGQGTRLTVV.

There are a few counts of this clone. V is TRBV9 and J is TRBJ2-3; TRBD2 matches 15 bases. The CDR3 covers 17 residues. Germline assignment: CDR1 SGDLS and CDR2 YYNGEE. J lost 7 bases, V lost 3 bases, and 9 bases had no gene match. The CDR3 protein is CASSAELGLAGGYTQYF. The CDR3 DNA sequence: TGTGCCAGCAGCGCCGAACTGGGACTAGCGGGAGGTTATACGCAGTATTTT.

This clone showed up just a few times. V usage is TRBV7-2 and J usage is TRBJ2-7, with 8 bases fitting TRBD2. Germline CDR1 is SGHTA and CDR2 is FQGNSA. Trimming at V came to 5 bases and at J to 7 bases, leaving 13 bases not matched to a gene. The length of the CDR3 is 15 residues. CDR3 nucleotide sequence: TGTGCCAGCAGCCGGGCGCTGGCGGGAGGAGGGGAGCAGTACTTC. Amino acids: CASSRALAGGGEQYF.

The chain links TRBV4-2 to TRBJ2-5; 8 positions agree with TRBD1. From germline, CDR1 is LGHNA and CDR2 YNFKEQ. The V and J ends lost 5 bases and 3 bases, in that order; junction bases with no gene match: 5. The CDR3 runs to 14 residues. CDR3 sequence (DNA): TGTGCCAGCAGCTCGGGGACAGGTGAAGAGACCCAGTACTTC. This translates into CASSSGTGEETQYF.

There are many counts of this clone. This sequence joins TRBV27 and TRBJ2-7; TRBD1 aligns across 11 bases. Trimming cost V 5 bases and J 9 bases; bases outside gene matches: 12. Germline V gives CDR1 MNHEY, CDR2 SMNVEV (reference sequence). The CDR3 spans 15 residues. This CDR3 reads CASSRDRGIGGRQYF. In DNA form, the CDR3 reads TGTGCCAGCAGTCGGGACAGGGGGATAGGGGGGCGGCAGTACTTC.

The chain employs TRBV19 and TRBJ1-1, with TRBD1 identical over 7 bases. V was pared by 7 bases and J by 2 bases, with 10 bases of the junction left unmatched. CDR3 length equals 15 residues. Germline CDR1 reads LNHDA; CDR2 reads SQIVND (reference sequence). The CDR3 sequence is CASTLDRAGNTEAFF. In DNA form, the CDR3 reads TGTGCCAGTACCCTCGACAGGGCGGGAAACACTGAAGCTTTCTTT.

The chain carries TRBV15 and TRBJ1-4, with 7 nucleotides matching TRBD1. V trimming: 1 base; J trimming: 2 bases; junction bases outside the gene matches: 7. Germline CDR1 reads LNHNV; CDR2 reads YYDKDF (reference sequence). The CDR3 length is 17 residues. The CDR3 spells CATSRVRLGGTNEKLFF. The CDR3 bases are TGTGCCACCAGCAGAGTACGGTTAGGGGGCACTAATGAAAAACTGTTTTTT.

This clone was counted only a few times. The rearrangement links TRBV9 to TRBJ1-5; no firm D call. CDR3 size: 14 residues. CDR1 and CDR2 from the germline V gene are SGDLS and YYNGEE. Trimming took off 0 bases at V and 5 bases at J, with 9 bases between the two ends. The CDR3 coding sequence is TGTGCCAGCAGCGTAGTTAGGGTTGATCAGCCCCAGCATTTT. This gives the protein CASSVVRVDQPQHF. Together with reference TRBV9 and TRBJ1-5, the CDR3 gives the full variable domain: DSGVTQTPKHLITATGQRVTLRCSPRSGDLSVYWYQQSLDQGLQFLIQYYNGEERAKGNILERFSAQQFPDLHSELNLSSLELGDSALYFCASSVVRVDQPQHFGDGTRLSIL.

V and J are TRBV7-3 and TRBJ1-1; 8 bases are shared with TRBD1. Trimming removed 2 bases from V and 3 bases from J; junction bases left unmatched: 5. CDR1 SGHTA and CDR2 FQGTGA come from the germline V gene. The CDR3 has 15 amino acids. The CDR3 loop is CASSLSGGGYTEAFF. The CDR3 DNA follows: TGTGCCAGCAGCTTATCAGGGGGCGGGTACACTGAAGCTTTCTTT.

V usage is TRBV28 and J usage is TRBJ2-7; D unresolved. CDR1 MDHEN and CDR2 SYDVKM come from the germline V gene. Trimming took off 5 bases at V and 3 bases at J, with 8 bases between the two ends. This CDR3 spans 12 amino acids. The CDR3 bases are TGTGCCAGCAGTGTCACCTACTACGAGCAGTACTTC. Protein: CASSVTYYEQYF.

The chain recombines TRBV18 with TRBJ2-5; D gene unclear. The V end lost 2 bases, the J end lost 5 bases, and 9 bases lay between the germline ends. The length of the CDR3 is 13 residues. Germline values: CDR1 KGHSH, CDR2 LQKENI. CDR3 DNA sequence: TGTGCCAGCTCACCAGGTGGTCCGGAGACCCAGTACTTC. Encoded protein: CASSPGGPETQYF.

This chain joins TRBV6-5 and TRBJ1-5; perhaps TRBD1 as D (5 bases). The CDR3 is 15 amino acids. V lost 5 bases, J lost 0 bases, and 11 bases lay in between. The germline CDR1 and CDR2 sequences are MNHEY and SVGAGI. DNA for the CDR3: TGTGCCAGCAGTCGGACACCCGATAGCAATCAGCCCCAGCATTTT. Protein: CASSRTPDSNQPQHF.